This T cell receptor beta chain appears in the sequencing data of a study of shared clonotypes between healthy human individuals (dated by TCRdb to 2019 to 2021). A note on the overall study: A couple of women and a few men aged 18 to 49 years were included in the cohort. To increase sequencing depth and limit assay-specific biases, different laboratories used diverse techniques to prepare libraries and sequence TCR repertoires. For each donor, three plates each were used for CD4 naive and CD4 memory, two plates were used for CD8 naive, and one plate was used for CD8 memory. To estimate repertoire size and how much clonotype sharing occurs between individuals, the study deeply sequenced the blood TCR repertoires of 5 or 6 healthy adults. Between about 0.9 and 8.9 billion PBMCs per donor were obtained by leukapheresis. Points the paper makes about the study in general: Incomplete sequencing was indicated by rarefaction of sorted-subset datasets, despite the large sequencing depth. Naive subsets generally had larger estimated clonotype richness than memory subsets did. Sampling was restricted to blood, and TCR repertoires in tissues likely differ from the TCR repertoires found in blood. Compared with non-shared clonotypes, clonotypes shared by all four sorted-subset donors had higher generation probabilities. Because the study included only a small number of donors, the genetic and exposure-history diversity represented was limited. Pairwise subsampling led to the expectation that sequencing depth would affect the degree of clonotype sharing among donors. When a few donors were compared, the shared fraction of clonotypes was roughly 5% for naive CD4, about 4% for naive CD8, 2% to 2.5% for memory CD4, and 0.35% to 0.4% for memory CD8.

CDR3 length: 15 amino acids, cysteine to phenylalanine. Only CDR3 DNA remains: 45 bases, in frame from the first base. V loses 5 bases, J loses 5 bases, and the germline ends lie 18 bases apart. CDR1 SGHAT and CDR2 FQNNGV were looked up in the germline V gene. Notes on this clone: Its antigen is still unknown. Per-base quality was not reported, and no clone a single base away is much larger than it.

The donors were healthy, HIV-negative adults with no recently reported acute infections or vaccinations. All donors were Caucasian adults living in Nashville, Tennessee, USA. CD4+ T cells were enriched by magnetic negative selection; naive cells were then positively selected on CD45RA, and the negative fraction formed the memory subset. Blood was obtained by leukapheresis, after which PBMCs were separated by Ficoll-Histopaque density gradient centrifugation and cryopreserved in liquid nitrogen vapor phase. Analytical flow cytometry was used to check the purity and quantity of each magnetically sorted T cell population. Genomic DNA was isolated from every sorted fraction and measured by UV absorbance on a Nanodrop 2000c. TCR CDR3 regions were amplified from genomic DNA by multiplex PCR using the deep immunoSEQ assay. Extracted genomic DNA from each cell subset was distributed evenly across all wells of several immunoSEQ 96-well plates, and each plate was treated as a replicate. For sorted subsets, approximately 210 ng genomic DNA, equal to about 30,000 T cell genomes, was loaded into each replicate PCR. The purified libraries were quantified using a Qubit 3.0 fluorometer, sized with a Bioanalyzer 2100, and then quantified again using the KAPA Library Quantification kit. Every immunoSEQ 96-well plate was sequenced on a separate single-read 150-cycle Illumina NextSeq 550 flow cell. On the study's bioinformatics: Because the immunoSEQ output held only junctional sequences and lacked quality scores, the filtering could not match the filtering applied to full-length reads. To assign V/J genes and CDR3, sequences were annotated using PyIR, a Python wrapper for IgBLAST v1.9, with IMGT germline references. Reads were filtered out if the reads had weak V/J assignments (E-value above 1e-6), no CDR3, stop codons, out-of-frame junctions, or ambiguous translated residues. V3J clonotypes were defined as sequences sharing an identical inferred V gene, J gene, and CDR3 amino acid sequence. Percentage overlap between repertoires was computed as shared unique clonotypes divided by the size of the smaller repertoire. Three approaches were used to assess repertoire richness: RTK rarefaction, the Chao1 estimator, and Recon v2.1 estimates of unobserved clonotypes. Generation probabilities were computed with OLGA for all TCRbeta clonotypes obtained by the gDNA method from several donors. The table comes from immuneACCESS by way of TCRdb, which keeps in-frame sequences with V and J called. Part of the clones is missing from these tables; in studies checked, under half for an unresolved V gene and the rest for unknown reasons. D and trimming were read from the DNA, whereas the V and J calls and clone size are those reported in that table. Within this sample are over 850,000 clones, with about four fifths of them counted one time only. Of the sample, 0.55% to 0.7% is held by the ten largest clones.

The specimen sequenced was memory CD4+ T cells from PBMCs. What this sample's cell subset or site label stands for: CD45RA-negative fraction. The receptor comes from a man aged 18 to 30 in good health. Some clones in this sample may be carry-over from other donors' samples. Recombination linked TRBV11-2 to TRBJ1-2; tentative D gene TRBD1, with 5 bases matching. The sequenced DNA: TGTGCCAGCAGCCCCGGGGCAGGGAGGCCTTATGGCTACACCTTC. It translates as CASSPGAGRPYGYTF.